These 17 T cell receptor beta chains came from one sample sequenced in a study of T cell responses to AZD1222 COVID-19 vaccine. The method was immunoSEQ multiplex PCR; TCRdb's version includes in-frame clones alone and lacks a portion of them. The data hold 170,000 or so clones, with 90% observed a single time. The source was peripheral blood, collected on day 0 of AZD1222 vaccination. The receptors derive from an adult in good health.

CDR3 region: CSVTSPRDSGPNTGELFF. CDR3 sequence (DNA): TGCAGCGTTACCAGTCCCCGGGACAGTGGCCCAAACACCGGGGAGCTGTTTTTT. The chain has TRBV29-1 and TRBJ2-2; the match to TRBD1 covers 7 bases. This CDR3 is 18 amino acids long. V lost 5 bases and J lost 2; bases outside the gene matches: 17. Germline V gene data show CDR1 as SQVTM and CDR2 as ANQGSEA.

The CDR3 is CASSREGGLGSPLHF. Written as DNA, the CDR3 is TGCGCCAGCAGCCGAGAGGGCGGGTTGGGGTCACCCCTCCACTTT. The gene calls are TRBV4-3 and TRBJ1-6, with unresolved D. Looked up from germline, CDR1 is LGHNA and CDR2 is YSLEER. With 4 bases removed from V and 10 bases from J, the gap between germline ends came to 17 bases. The CDR3 is 15 amino acids.

This sequence joins TRBV6-5 and TRBJ1-2; D ambiguous. Germline values: CDR1 MNHEY, CDR2 SVGAGI. V dropped 4 bases and J dropped 4 bases, with 13 bases sitting between them. The CDR3 covers 14 residues. Here the CDR3 DNA reads TGTGCCAGCAGTTCACGGGCCCGGGGCTATGGCTACACCTTC. Translating it yields CASSSRARGYGYTF.

The genes are TRBV18 and TRBJ2-6; D gene ambiguous. V shed 3 bases and J shed 1 base, with 13 bases lying between them. This CDR3 is built from 17 residues. The germline V gene encodes CDR1 KGHSH and CDR2 LQKENI. CDR3 DNA sequence: TGTGCCAGCTCACCTAAATCTGGCGGTTCTGGGGCCAACGTCCTGACTTTC. Its translation is CASSPKSGGSGANVLTF.

The chain has TRBV11-1 and TRBJ2-7, with TRBD2 matching 14 bases. J gave up 0 bases and V 5 bases, and 3 bases lay outside the gene matches. The CDR3 length is 16 residues. Germline assignment: CDR1 SGHAT and CDR2 FQDESV (reference sequence). DNA for the CDR3: TGTGCCAGCAGCCGGACTAGCGGGGGGTCCTCCTACGAGCAGTACTTC. Translating gives CASSRTSGGSSYEQYF.

J is TRBJ1-2 and V is TRBV6-2 or TRBV6-3; D ambiguous. Between the trimmed V and J ends, which lost 0 bases and 4 bases, there was a span of 12 bases. The CDR3 spans 15 residues. The germline CDR1 and CDR2 sequences are MNHEY and SVGEGT. The CDR3 spells CASSYSPMGSYGYTF. As DNA, the CDR3 is TGTGCCAGCAGTTACTCCCCCATGGGCAGCTATGGCTACACCTTC.

This chain joins TRBV7-8 and TRBJ1-6; 9 bases fit TRBD1. The CDR3 is made up of 16 amino acids. The V segment lost 1 base and the J segment 10 bases; nucleotides outside the gene matches: 8. Germline V lookup: CDR1 SGHVS, CDR2 FQNEAQ. This CDR3 is CASSLGGQGLGSPLHF. The CDR3 coding sequence is TGTGCCAGCAGCTTAGGGGGACAGGGCTTAGGGTCACCCCTCCACTTT. Combining the CDR3 with reference TRBV7-8 and TRBJ1-6 gives the whole variable domain GAGVSQSPRYKVAKRGQDVALRCDPISGHVSLFWYQQALGQGPEFLTYFQNEAQLDKSGLPSDRFFAERPEGSVSTLKIQRTQQEDSAVYLCASSLGGQGLGSPLHFGNGTRLTVT.

This rearrangement joins TRBV2 to TRBJ1-4; a weak D match, TRBD1 (5 bases). Germline CDR1 and CDR2: SNHLY and FYNNEI. The V end was cut by 7 bases, the J end by 0 bases, with 6 bases between. The CDR3 sequence is 13 residues long. CDR3 residues: CASTGATNEKLFF. The DNA of the CDR3 is TGTGCCAGCACGGGGGCAACTAATGAAAAACTGTTTTTT. Combining the CDR3 with reference TRBV2 and TRBJ1-4 gives the whole variable domain EPEVTQTPSHQVTQMGQEVILRCVPISNHLYFYWYRQILGQKVEFLVSFYNNEISEKSEIFDDQFSVERPDGSNFTLKIRSTKLEDSAMYFCASTGATNEKLFFGSGTQLSVL.

The rearrangement joins TRBV5-1 to TRBJ1-1; D uncertain. Trimming removed 4 bases from V and 7 bases from J, with 17 bases in between. The CDR3 is 14 amino acids. Germline CDR1 and CDR2: SGHRS and YFSETQ. CDR3 sequence reads: CASSDNTTPLEAFF. DNA for the CDR3: TGCGCCAGCAGCGACAATACAACGCCCCTTGAAGCTTTCTTT.

The V gene is TRBV5-1, the J gene TRBJ1-1; D may be TRBD1 (5 bases). Germline V gene sequence: CDR1 SGHRS, CDR2 YFSETQ. With 0 bases removed from V and 4 bases from J, the gap between germline ends came to 10 bases. This CDR3 has 14 amino acids. This chain's CDR3 is CASSLGGRGTEAFF. In DNA, the CDR3 is TGCGCCAGCAGCTTGGGAGGGAGGGGCACTGAAGCTTTCTTT.

V usage is TRBV18 and J usage is TRBJ1-4; 8 bases map to TRBD1. This CDR3 has 13 residues. Germline-derived CDR1 and CDR2 are KGHSH and LQKENI. Losses at the gene ends were 6 bases for V and 8 bases for J; bases not matched to a gene: 5. The CDR3 nucleotides are TGTGCCAGCTCCCAGGGGGCGATGGAAAAACTGTTTTTT. Its protein is CASSQGAMEKLFF.

The rearrangement joins TRBV6-5 to TRBJ1-2; D gene uncertain. The CDR3 has 15 residues. From germline, CDR1 is MNHEY and CDR2 SVGAGI. Trimming cost V 0 bases and J 0 bases, with 8 bases left between them. Here the CDR3 DNA reads TGTGCCAGCAGTTACTCAGTGACTGCTAACTATGGCTACACCTTC. Its translation is CASSYSVTANYGYTF.

CDR3 protein: CASSLLAVAYNEQFF. The CDR3 DNA is TGCGCCAGCAGCTTGTTGGCGGTAGCCTACAATGAGCAGTTCTTC. This chain links TRBV5-1 with TRBJ2-1, with D hard to call. V shed 1 base and J shed 2 bases, with 10 bases lying between them. Per the germline V gene, CDR1 is SGHRS and CDR2 is YFSETQ. The CDR3 consists of 15 residues. The full variable domain, with the rest looked up from reference TRBV5-1 and TRBJ2-1, is KAGVTQTPRYLIKTRGQQVTLSCSPISGHRSVSWYQQTPGQGLQFLFEYFSETQRNKGNFPGRFSGRQFSNSRSEMNVSTLELGDSALYLCASSLLAVAYNEQFFGPGTRLTVL.

J is TRBJ2-1 and V is TRBV3-1 (or the pseudogene TRBV3-2); 8 bases are a match to TRBD2. The CDR3 totals 16 residues. The V and J ends lost 5 bases and 6 bases, in that order; junction bases with no gene match: 12. Germline values: CDR1 LGHDT, CDR2 YNNKEL (reference sequence). The DNA of the CDR3 is TGTGCCAGCAGCGAACGAACCGGGACTAGAGGCAATGAGCAGTTCTTC. It codes for CASSERTGTRGNEQFF.

The chain links TRBV6-6 to TRBJ2-1, with 10 nucleotides matching TRBD2. V lost 5 bases and J lost 5; bases outside the gene matches: 6. CDR1 and CDR2 (germline): MNHNY, SVGAGI (reference sequence). The length of the CDR3 is 15 residues. CDR3 amino acids: CASSPPSGGDNEQFF. DNA of the CDR3: TGTGCCAGCAGTCCCCCAAGCGGGGGGGACAATGAGCAGTTCTTC.

The rearrangement links TRBV5-1 to TRBJ2-5, with 8 bases identical to TRBD1. The CDR3 contains 16 residues. V trimming: 3 bases; J trimming: 4 bases; junction bases outside the gene matches: 11. Germline V CDR1 and CDR2: SGHRS, YFSETQ. CDR3 amino acids: CASSSNPRGRGETQYF. The CDR3 nucleotides are TGCGCCAGCAGCTCCAACCCCAGGGGGCGAGGAGAGACCCAGTACTTC.

The rearrangement joins TRBV27 to TRBJ1-2; maybe TRBD1 (5 bases). Trimming took off 6 bases at V and 8 bases at J, with 19 bases between the two ends. Germline CDR1 and CDR2: MNHEY and SMNVEV (reference sequence). The CDR3 loop spans 14 amino acids. CDR3 bases: TGTGCCAGCAGGGGGGGTTGGGCATCGGGGGGCTACACCTTC. It specifies CASRGGWASGGYTF.